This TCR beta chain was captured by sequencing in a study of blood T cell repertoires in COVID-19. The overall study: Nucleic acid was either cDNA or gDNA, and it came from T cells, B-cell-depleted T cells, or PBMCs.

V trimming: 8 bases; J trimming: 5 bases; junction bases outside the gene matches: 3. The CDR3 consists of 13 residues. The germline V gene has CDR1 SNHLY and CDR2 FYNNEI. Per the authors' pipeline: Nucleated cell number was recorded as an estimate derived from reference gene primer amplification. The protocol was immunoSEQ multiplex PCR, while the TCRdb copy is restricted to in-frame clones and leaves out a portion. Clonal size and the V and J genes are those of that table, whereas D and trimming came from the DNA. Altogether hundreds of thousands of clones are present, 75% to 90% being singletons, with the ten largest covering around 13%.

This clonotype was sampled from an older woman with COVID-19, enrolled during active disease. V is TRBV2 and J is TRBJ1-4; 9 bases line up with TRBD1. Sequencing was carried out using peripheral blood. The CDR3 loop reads CASGGTGNEKLFF. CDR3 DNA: TGTGCCAGCGGCGGGACAGGGAATGAAAAACTGTTTTTT.